This T cell receptor (beta chain) was identified in a study of blood T cell repertoires in COVID-19. On the study more broadly: Acute and convalescent COVID-19 samples came from the United States, Italy and Spain. PBMCs, B-cell-depleted T cells, or T cells were the source of the cDNA or gDNA that made up the material.

Per the authors' pipeline: Nucleated cell number was recorded as an estimate derived from reference gene primer amplification. Generated by immunoSEQ multiplex PCR, the TCRdb table keeps only in-frame clones and is missing some. V, J and clone size were drawn from that table, and D and trimming were deduced from the DNA. The sample carries under 250,000 clones, 84% recorded once. V trimming: 3 bases; J trimming: 2 bases; junction bases outside the gene matches: 15. Germline V gene sequence: CDR1 SNHLY, CDR2 FYNNEI. CDR3 length: 19 amino acids. The genes are TRBV2 and TRBJ2-3, with 9 bases that match TRBD2. The sequence came from a woman in her 30s who had recovered from COVID-19. The material sequenced was peripheral blood. In nucleotides, the CDR3 is TGTGCCAGCAGTGATACCCATGGGGCTAGCGGGACGTACACAGATACGCAGTATTTT. Encoded protein: CASSDTHGASGTYTDTQYF.